This TCR beta chain derives from a study of blood T cells in healthy people across ages. Overall study findings and caveats: Observed TCR beta diversity showed a strong correlation with the percentage of naive T cells as measured by flow cytometry.

In terms of origin and age, donors were healthy Caucasian individuals from Russia aged roughly 6 to 100. Extraction of total RNA produced a minimum of 5 micrograms from each sample. The CDR3 runs to 16 residues. V lost 1 base to trimming and J lost 8 bases, with 20 bases between them. Germline-derived CDR1 and CDR2 are LGHNA and YSLEER. About this clonotype: Its target is not known.

The use of a sample-barcoded 5' primer and a J-beta primer mix characterized a second PCR of roughly 6 to 11 cycles. A template-switch adaptor that had 12 random nucleotides put a tag on each cDNA molecule. Each CDR3 protein gets one entry after TCRdb re-called the 5' RACE reads with MiXCR. The sample holds 580,000 or so distinct CDR3 sequences, roughly 43% seen once. The genes are TRBV4-3 and TRBJ1-1; TRBD1 is a possible D gene (6 bases). The sequenced material came from blood. The sequence was collected from a man older than 75 in good health. CDR3 coding DNA: TGCGCCAGCAGCCAAGGTCCGGGACAACGGGACGCCGAAGCTTTCTTT. This encodes CASSQGPGQRDAEAFF.